Listed here are 14 T cell receptor beta chains from one sample, sequenced in a study of T cells in Graves' hyperthyroidism and ophthalmopathy. Regions amplified from RNA transcripts were the TCR beta CDR3 regions. First-round RT-PCR of the TCR CDR3 relied on the HTBI primer set. TCRdb fed the multiplex PCR reads into MiXCR, producing one record per CDR3 protein. Of around 300,000 distinct CDR3 sequences in the sample, roughly an eighth were seen once. Sequencing was carried out using blood. These receptors all come from a middle-aged woman with Graves' ophthalmopathy.

This clonotype was seen at least ten times. The rearrangement joins TRBV12-5 to TRBJ2-1; maybe TRBD2 (5 bases). Trimming cost V 6 bases and J 9 bases, with 12 bases left between them. Germline CDR1 reads LGHNT; CDR2 reads FRNRAP. This CDR3 is built from 12 residues. CDR3 nucleotides: TGTGCTAGTGGACGTTTGGAGGTTGAGCAGTTCTTC. Translated, it gives CASGRLEVEQFF.

This clonotype was seen ten or more times. The chain recombines TRBV20-1 with TRBJ2-5, with no clear D. CDR3 length equals 17 residues. V was clipped by 2 bases and J by 0 bases, with 19 bases between them. From germline, CDR1 is DFQATT and CDR2 SNEGSKA (reference sequence). The CDR3 DNA follows: TGCAGTGCTAGACCAAACCCCGGACGACTTAACCAAGAGACCCAGTACTTC. It encodes CSARPNPGRLNQETQYF.

There are many counts of this clonotype. J is TRBJ1-2 and V is TRBV3-1, with D possibly TRBD1 on 5 matching bases. Germline V gene sequence: CDR1 LGHDT, CDR2 YNNKEL (reference sequence). V was cut by 0 bases and J by 7 bases, with 15 bases left in between. This CDR3 comprises 15 residues. Written as DNA, the CDR3 is TGTGCCAGCAGCCAAGATCTGATCAGGGCGAGTGGCTACACCTTC. It specifies CASSQDLIRASGYTF. Complete variable domain (other parts from reference TRBV3-1 and TRBJ1-2): DTAVSQTPKYLVTQMGNDKSIKCEQNLGHDTMYWYKQDSKKFLKIMFSYNNKELIINETVPNRFSPKSPDKAHLNLHINSLELGDSAVYFCASSQDLIRASGYTFGSGTRLTVV.

This clonotype was counted many times. J is TRBJ2-7 and V is TRBV2; no reliable D call. The CDR3 contains 11 residues. Looked up from germline, CDR1 is SNHLY and CDR2 is FYNNEI. The V end was cut by 7 bases, the J end by 1 base, with 5 bases between. As DNA, the CDR3 is TGTGCCAGCATGCAGTCCTACGAGCAGTACTTC. This codes for CASMQSYEQYF.

As regards this clonotype: This clone may be a read error of a much larger clone one base away. V and J are TRBV14 and TRBJ2-7; either TRBD1 or TRBD2 may supply D (6 bases each). The germline V gene encodes CDR1 SGHDN and CDR2 FVKESK. CDR3 length: 14 amino acids. V lost 4 bases and J 7 bases, leaving 17 bases between the germline ends. The CDR3 reads CASSPRLGGAEQYF. CDR3 DNA: TGTGCCAGCAGCCCTAGACTCGGGGGCGCTGAGCAGTACTTC.

This clonotype has ten or more counts. The chain is built from TRBV24-1 and TRBJ2-5, with D possibly matching TRBD1 (5 bases). Germline V lookup: CDR1 KGHDR, CDR2 SFDVKD. The CDR3 totals 17 residues. V lost 4 bases and J 5 bases, leaving 22 bases between the germline ends. This CDR3 is CATSDPGAGPSGETQYF. For the CDR3, the DNA is TGTGCCACCAGTGACCCTGGGGCAGGGCCTTCTGGGGAGACCCAGTACTTC.

The chain carries TRBV5-4 and TRBJ2-5, with a weak D call TRBD2 (6 bases). V lost 4 bases, J lost 4 bases, and 14 bases lay in between. The CDR3 is made up of 14 amino acids. Germline V gene lookup returns CDR1 SGHNT and CDR2 YYREEE (reference sequence). The CDR3 bases are TGTGCCAGCAGCCGCGGGGTACTGGGAGAGACCCAGTACTTC. Protein product: CASSRGVLGETQYF.

This clonotype was counted ten times or more. The chain combines TRBV20-1 with TRBJ2-3; 14 positions agree with TRBD2. The ends lost 0 bases at V and 4 bases at J; junction bases unmatched: 3. Germline V gene lookup returns CDR1 DFQATT and CDR2 SNEGSKA (reference sequence). This CDR3 region has 16 residues. CDR3 nucleotides: TGCAGTGCTAGAGATCGACTAGCGGGAGGGGCAGATACGCAGTATTTT. This gives the protein CSARDRLAGGADTQYF.

This clonotype was seen many times. The chain carries TRBV12-3 or TRBV12-4 and TRBJ2-3, with 9 bases that match TRBD2. With 6 bases clipped from V and 5 bases from J, the junction kept 18 bases outside the gene matches. The CDR3 sequence is 18 residues long. CDR3 region: CASRTLAGPLLRGDTQYF. The CDR3 bases are TGTGCCAGCAGAACCCTAGCGGGGCCCTTGCTTAGGGGAGATACGCAGTATTTT.

This clonotype was seen ten or more times. The chain couples TRBV28 to TRBJ2-2; 8 bases are shared with TRBD2. Germline lookup yields CDR1 MDHEN and CDR2 SYDVKM. The CDR3 has 14 amino acids. The V and J ends lost 3 bases and 7 bases, in that order; junction bases with no gene match: 4. The chain's CDR3 is CASSLGLELGELFF. The CDR3 DNA reads TGTGCCAGCAGTTTGGGACTAGAGCTCGGGGAGCTGTTTTTT.

This clonotype was detected many times. V and J are TRBV2 and TRBJ1-1; the D is unclear. V lost 0 bases to trimming and J lost 6 bases, with 20 bases between them. The length of the CDR3 is 17 residues. Germline CDR1 and CDR2: SNHLY and FYNNEI. The CDR3 bases are TGTGCCAGCAGTGAAGCGGATCCAACCCCCAATCGCCCTGAAGCTTTCTTT. The encoded protein is CASSEADPTPNRPEAFF.

This clonotype was detected many times. This chain joins TRBV29-1 and TRBJ2-1; D gene uncertain. In germline, CDR1 is SQVTM, CDR2 ANQGSEA. Trimming took 6 bases from V and 7 from J, leaving 10 bases between them. The CDR3 spans 11 residues. The CDR3 loop is CSVNWVNEQFF. In nucleotides, the CDR3 is TGCAGCGTCAACTGGGTGAATGAGCAGTTCTTC.

At least ten counts were recorded for this clonotype. The V gene is TRBV11-2, the J gene TRBJ2-3, with D uncertain. Trimming removed 1 base from V and 0 bases from J, with 8 bases in between. The CDR3 totals 15 residues. CDR1 SGHAT and CDR2 FQNNGV come from the germline V gene. The CDR3 bases are TGTGCCAGCAGCTTAGGGCCCATAAGCACAGATACGCAGTATTTT. It codes for CASSLGPISTDTQYF.

This rearrangement joins TRBV29-1 to TRBJ2-7, with 15 positions matching TRBD2. This CDR3 contains 16 residues. V lost 7 bases to trimming and J lost 3 bases; unmatched junction nucleotides: 10. Germline V gene lookup returns CDR1 SQVTM and CDR2 ANQGSEA. The chain's CDR3 is CSAGLAGGLPYYEQYF. DNA for the CDR3: TGCAGCGCGGGACTAGCGGGAGGCCTACCTTACTACGAGCAGTACTTC.